These T cell receptor beta chains were read from a single sample in a study of Ad26.COV2.S vaccination and SARS-CoV-2 variants. Repertoires were generated with immunoSEQ multiplex PCR, while TCRdb's copy carries only in-frame clones and drops some. The table lists about 350,000 clones, around 90% of them singletons. Sequenced here: peripheral blood, sampled after recovery from COVID-19. The receptors here all came from a human donor who had recovered from COVID-19. CDR3s include the opening cysteine and the closing phenylalanine or tryptophan. Each record gives: J gene, V gene, CDR3 protein.

J gene: TRBJ2-7; V gene: TRBV19; CDR3 protein: CASSGTTNYEQYF
J gene: TRBJ2-7; V gene: TRBV4-3; CDR3 protein: CASSQDMGLDEQYF
J gene: TRBJ2-4; V gene: TRBV3-1/TRBV3-2; CDR3 protein: CASERGGYKNIQYF
J gene: TRBJ2-7; V gene: TRBV27; CDR3 protein: CASSLTSGSTYEQYF
J gene: TRBJ2-7; V gene: TRBV2; CDR3 protein: CASSEALGGINEQYF
J gene: TRBJ1-1; V gene: TRBV5-4; CDR3 protein: CASSLGQGGMNTEAFF
J gene: TRBJ2-7; V gene: TRBV18; CDR3 protein: CASSPRGVEQYF
J gene: TRBJ2-5; V gene: TRBV18; CDR3 protein: CASSPPNRGGGETQYF
J gene: TRBJ1-1; V gene: TRBV6-5; CDR3 protein: CASSYSSNTEAFF
J gene: TRBJ2-2; V gene: TRBV3-1/TRBV3-2; CDR3 protein: CASSHGGTGALGGELFF
J gene: TRBJ1-4; V gene: TRBV12-5; CDR3 protein: CASGSAGHLPEKLFF
J gene: TRBJ1-5; V gene: TRBV2; CDR3 protein: CASRARQGGGNQPQHF
J gene: TRBJ1-2; V gene: TRBV27; CDR3 protein: CASSLGDRDRTF
J gene: TRBJ1-3; V gene: TRBV2; CDR3 protein: CASSGGGNTIYF
J gene: TRBJ1-5; V gene: TRBV7-9; CDR3 protein: CASSAQGTASNQPQHF
J gene: TRBJ2-3; V gene: TRBV5-1; CDR3 protein: CASHRDSSTDTQYF
J gene: TRBJ2-1; V gene: TRBV5-1; CDR3 protein: CASSLKEATNNEQFF
J gene: TRBJ1-2; V gene: TRBV10-1; CDR3 protein: CASSTGQGDGYTF
J gene: TRBJ2-1; V gene: TRBV6-2/TRBV6-3; CDR3 protein: CASSSPPGWQGTYNEQFF
J gene: TRBJ2-5; V gene: TRBV5-1; CDR3 protein: CASSPRDNQETQYF
J gene: TRBJ2-1; V gene: TRBV5-4; CDR3 protein: CASSLPSGNIQEQFF
J gene: TRBJ1-1; V gene: TRBV3-1/TRBV3-2; CDR3 protein: CASSKSLGRLMNTEAFF
J gene: TRBJ1-1; V gene: TRBV12-3/TRBV12-4; CDR3 protein: CASSFRTEAFF
J gene: TRBJ1-3; V gene: TRBV6-5; CDR3 protein: CASSRQGSRGNTIYF
J gene: TRBJ1-2; V gene: TRBV7-9; CDR3 protein: CASSLAGGVQNYGYTF
J gene: TRBJ1-4; V gene: TRBV9; CDR3 protein: CASSSGQTATNEKLFF
J gene: TRBJ1-3; V gene: TRBV9; CDR3 protein: CASSSSFAGNTIYF
J gene: TRBJ1-2; V gene: TRBV18; CDR3 protein: CASSPGGPSNYGYTF
J gene: TRBJ2-3; V gene: TRBV11-3; CDR3 protein: CASSLGERGTDTQYF
J gene: TRBJ1-5; V gene: TRBV12-3/TRBV12-4; CDR3 protein: CASSLNIGPQHF